This T cell receptor beta chain was obtained from a study of blood T cell repertoires in COVID-19. Study-level information: The analysed material was cDNA or gDNA that came from T cells, B-cell-depleted T cells, or PBMCs.

CDR1 and CDR2 from the germline V gene are SGHAT and FQNNGV. CDR3 size: 14 residues. V shed 6 bases and J shed 0 bases, with 11 bases lying between them. Original data processing: Estimation of nucleated cell counts was performed using reference gene primer amplification. This table comes from immunoSEQ multiplex PCR, and its TCRdb copy is limited to in-frame clones, with some not included. For V, J and clone size, that table is used; D and trimming come from the DNA. Seen here are about 210,000 clones, 80% to 90% observed once, and the top ten hold 10% to 13%. Residents of around 24 US areas, aged about 18 to 95 years, made up the participants. Assignment of participants to cohorts was predicated upon participant-reported clinical history.

The specimen was PBMCs or T cells enriched from blood (not recorded which). This chain joins TRBV11-2 and TRBJ1-1; tentatively, D is TRBD1 (5 bases). The TCR was taken from a man in his late teens or twenties with acute COVID-19. CDR3 in amino acids: CASSPEGLNTEAFF. CDR3 bases: TGTGCCAGCAGTCCGGAGGGACTGAACACTGAAGCTTTCTTT.